This paragraph reports one T cell receptor beta chain. Its specificity is not known. The PCR had 60 Vbeta and 13 Jbeta primers. This table comes from immunoSEQ multiplex PCR, and its TCRdb copy is limited to in-frame clones, with some not included. The profile shows some 130,000 clones, approximately 80% of them singletons. This CDR3 is built from 17 residues. Germline V gene lookup returns CDR1 SGHTA and CDR2 FQGNSA. J was trimmed by 7 bases and V by 1 base; bases with no gene match: 12. The data were taken from a study of cytomegalovirus exposure and HLA in healthy donors. At the level of the study: Earlier, some 200 million T cells were analyzed, and 117 million unique TCR beta sequences were found among them. Findings and caveats of the study: For cytomegalovirus status, the classifier reportedly gave diagnoses with high specificity and sensitivity. Several top significant clusters appeared, in a later analysis, to be linked to common viral pathogens.

The sequence derives from a man aged 30-40 years in good health and CMV-seronegative. The rearrangement joins TRBV7-2 to TRBJ1-5; 8 nucleotides match TRBD1. The sample taken for sequencing was PBMCs. The CDR3 here is CASSLGQGKWGGQPQHF. DNA of the CDR3: TGTGCCAGCAGCTTAGGACAGGGGAAATGGGGCGGGCAGCCCCAGCATTTT. Filled out from reference TRBV7-2 and TRBJ1-5, the complete variable domain reads GAGVSQSPSNKVTEKGKDVELRCDPISGHTALYWYRQSLGQGLEFLIYFQGNSAPDKSGLPSDRFSAERTGGSVSTLTIQRTQQEDSAVYLCASSLGQGKWGGQPQHFGDGTRLSIL.